The next 8 T cell receptor beta chains were all read from a single sample in a study of blood T cell repertoires in COVID-19. TCRdb's table, derived via immunoSEQ multiplex PCR, lists solely in-frame clones and lacks some. The sample has some 120,000 clones, more than 80% seen once. The source material was peripheral blood. The receptor set was obtained from a woman of 80 years or more with COVID-19, enrolled during active disease.

In its sample, this clone was seen a few times. Here the CDR3 DNA reads TGTGCCATTGGGCTCCGGGACTCTTCCACCGGGGAGCTGTTTTTT. Residues: CAIGLRDSSTGELFF. The chain joins TRBV10-3 to TRBJ2-2; D might be TRBD2 (6 bases). The CDR3 spans 15 residues. Trimming removed 9 bases from V and 4 bases from J, with 18 bases in between. In germline, CDR1 is ENHRY, CDR2 SYGVKD.

The chain employs TRBV7-2 and TRBJ1-4, with 10 bases fitting TRBD1. From germline, CDR1 is SGHTA and CDR2 FQGNSA. The CDR3 extends over 15 amino acids. Trimming at V came to 5 bases and at J to 6 bases, leaving 6 bases not matched to a gene. CDR3 sequence (DNA): TGTGCCAGCAGCCAGTCGGGACAGGGGTATGAAAAACTGTTTTTT. Protein sequence: CASSQSGQGYEKLFF.

The V and J genes are TRBV28 and TRBJ2-5, with 10 bases lining up with TRBD2. Germline V gene sequence: CDR1 MDHEN, CDR2 SYDVKM. V was clipped by 4 bases and J by 2 bases; unmatched bases: 4. The CDR3 contains 15 residues. CDR3 residues: CASSWGAGGQETQYF. The CDR3 DNA follows: TGTGCCAGCAGTTGGGGAGCGGGAGGGCAAGAGACCCAGTACTTC.

The chain carries TRBV25-1 and TRBJ2-5, with a tentative D call TRBD2 (5 bases). The CDR3 is 12 amino acids. Trimming removed 6 bases from V and 5 bases from J, with 10 bases in between. The germline CDR1 and CDR2 sequences are MGHDK and SYGVNS. In nucleotides, the CDR3 is TGTGCCAGCAGCGGGGAGATTGAGACCCAGTACTTC. This translates into CASSGEIETQYF.

The chain combines TRBV18 with TRBJ2-1; no definite D call. The CDR3 is 12 residues long. V lost 3 bases, J lost 9 bases, and 9 bases lay in between. Germline loops: CDR1 KGHSH, CDR2 LQKENI. CDR3 nucleotides: TGTGCCAGCTCACCGTTACGTAGTGAGCAGTTCTTC. It codes for CASSPLRSEQFF. Using reference TRBV18 and TRBJ2-1 for the parts outside the CDR3, the full variable domain is NAGVMQNPRHLVRRRGQEARLRCSPMKGHSHVYWYRQLPEEGLKFMVYLQKENIIDESGMPKERFSAEFPKEGPSILRIQQVVRGDSAAYFCASSPLRSEQFFGPGTRLTVL.

This chain links TRBV20-1 with TRBJ2-7; D ambiguous. The V end lost 7 bases, the J end lost 5 bases, and 12 bases lay between the germline ends. The germline gives CDR1 DFQATT, CDR2 SNEGSKA (reference sequence). There are 11 residues in the CDR3. As DNA, the CDR3 is TGCAGTGGTCGTGGCGGCGACGAGCAGTACTTC. Amino acids: CSGRGGDEQYF.

V and J are TRBV18 and TRBJ2-1; D may be TRBD1 (6 bases). The germline CDR1 and CDR2 sequences are KGHSH and LQKENI. This CDR3 spans 19 amino acids. V shed 3 bases and J shed 0 bases, with 21 bases lying between them. The CDR3 region has the DNA TGTGCCAGCTCACCCTACAGGGTGGCGACTCCCCTCTCCTACAATGAGCAGTTCTTC. Translated: CASSPYRVATPLSYNEQFF.

The V call is TRBV5-1, the J call TRBJ2-6; D is unclear. From germline, CDR1 is SGHRS and CDR2 YFSETQ. V was clipped by 4 bases and J by 2 bases, with 10 bases between them. This CDR3 contains 15 residues. CDR3 residues: CASSPGGAGANVLTF. The CDR3 coding sequence is TGCGCCAGCAGCCCGGGTGGAGCTGGGGCCAACGTCCTGACTTTC.